This record concerns one T cell receptor beta chain sequence. Its antigen is not yet known. Within one base of it there is no much larger clone, and no base qualities were kept. V is clipped by 5 bases and J by 0 bases, and the sequence between their germline boundaries is 8 bases long. The CDR3 numbers 13 residues from cysteine through phenylalanine. Here the CDR3 DNA is all that survives: 39 bases in frame from base 1. CDR1 and CDR2 (GTSNPN, SVGIG) derive from the germline V gene (reference sequence). The data were obtained in a study of T-cell reconstitution after alpha-beta-depleted transplantation in children (dated by TCRdb to the mid-2010s). Background on the whole study: Using TCR repertoire profiling, the study followed T-cell immune reconstitution in a quantitative way in children after TCRalphabeta/CD19-depleted allogeneic hematopoietic cell transplantation.

The treatment or condition label of this sample denotes: allogeneic hematopoietic cell transplantation with graft depleted of TCRalphabeta T cells and CD19 B cells. Transplant recipients were children who received TCRalphabeta/CD19-depleted allogeneic hematopoietic cell grafts. The library was produced with PCR. The sequencer was an Illumina HiSeq 2500. TCR library preparation used molecular barcoding, with unique molecular identifiers applied to normalize quantification of the TCRbeta repertoire. TCRdb passed the public sequencing reads through fastp at Q25 and MiXCR, retaining productive beta sequences. Rows with a matching CDR3 protein are joined into one entry that keeps the most common DNA and genes. The table for this sample lists approximately 230,000 distinct CDR3 sequences; 20% to 30% of them were counted only once. The ten top clones hold more than 4.5% of the sample. The paper's findings and limits, for the study overall: The apparently early alphabetaT-cell count recovery about two months after transplant was reportedly dependent on only several hundred rapidly expanded clones derived from non-depleted graft cells. In some patients, the high TCRbeta diversity seen at day 60 was put down to recipient T cells and intrathymic progenitors that had survived conditioning. Over the following months the frequencies of hyperexpanded clones went down, and after one year T-cell counts and TCRbeta diversity were mostly credited to newly produced T cells.

Material: PBMCs, mostly from graft donor cells, obtained 360 days after TCRalphabeta/CD19-depleted stem cell transplant. The sequence links TRBV30 to TRBJ1-5, with no confidently assigned D gene. The receptor comes from a female patient younger than 10 who had a stem cell transplant for congenital amegakaryocytic thrombocytopenia, so the T cells may come from the graft donor. In nucleotides, the sequence is TGTGCCTGGTCGGTCGGTAGCAATCAGCCCCAGCATTTT. Its protein product is CAWSVGSNQPQHF.